This TCR beta chain was documented in a study of preoperative IRX-2 immunotherapy in early breast cancer. Regarding treatment: preoperative locoregional IRX-2 cytokine immunotherapy. Produced via immunoSEQ multiplex PCR; TCRdb's table is partial and in-frame only. Among roughly 4,000 clones listed, 55% to 70% were seen once. The material sequenced was tumor tissue, taken after IRX-2 immunotherapy. The clonotype originates from a human donor with breast cancer.

The CDR3 DNA reads TGTGCCAGCAGCCAGCCCGGGACTAGCGTATACAATGAGCAGTTCTTC. This sequence encodes CASSQPGTSVYNEQFF. The chain couples TRBV7-1 to TRBJ2-1; 10 nucleotides agree with TRBD2. TRBV7-1 is treated as an ORF (open reading frame) with a function not yet certain. This CDR3 spans 16 amino acids. The junction had 8 bases not matched to a gene; V was cut back by 5 bases and J by 4 bases.